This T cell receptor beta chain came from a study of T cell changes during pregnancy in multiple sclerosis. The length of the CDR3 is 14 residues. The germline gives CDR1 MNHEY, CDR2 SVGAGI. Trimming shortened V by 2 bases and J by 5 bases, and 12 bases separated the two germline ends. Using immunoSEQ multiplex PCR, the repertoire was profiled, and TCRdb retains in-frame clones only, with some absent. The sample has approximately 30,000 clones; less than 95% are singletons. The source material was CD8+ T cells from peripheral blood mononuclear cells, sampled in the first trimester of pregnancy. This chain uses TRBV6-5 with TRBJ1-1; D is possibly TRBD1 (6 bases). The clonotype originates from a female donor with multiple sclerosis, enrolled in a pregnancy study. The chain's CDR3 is CASSYQGSWTEAFF. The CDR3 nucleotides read TGTGCCAGCAGTTACCAGGGGTCGTGGACTGAAGCTTTCTTT.